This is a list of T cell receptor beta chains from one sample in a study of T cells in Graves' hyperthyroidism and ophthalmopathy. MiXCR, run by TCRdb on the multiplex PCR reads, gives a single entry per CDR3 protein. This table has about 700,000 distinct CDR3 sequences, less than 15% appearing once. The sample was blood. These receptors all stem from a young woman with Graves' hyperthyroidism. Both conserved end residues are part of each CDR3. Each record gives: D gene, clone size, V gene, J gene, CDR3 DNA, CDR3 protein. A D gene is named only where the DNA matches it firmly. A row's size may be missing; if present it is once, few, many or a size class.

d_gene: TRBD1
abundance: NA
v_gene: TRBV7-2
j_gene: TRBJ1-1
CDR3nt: TGTGCCAGCAGCTTGAGCAGGGGGCTGGGTGAAGCTTTCTTT
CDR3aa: CASSLSRGLGEAFF

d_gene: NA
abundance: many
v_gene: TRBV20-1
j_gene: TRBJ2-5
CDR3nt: TGCAGTGCTAGCCCCCTTGCGGGGGCAGGAGAGACCCAGTACTTC
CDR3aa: CSASPLAGAGETQYF

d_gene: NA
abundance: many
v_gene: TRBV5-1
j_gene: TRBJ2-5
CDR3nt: TGCGCCAGCAGCTTGTCGTCAGTCGAAGAGACCCAGTACTTC
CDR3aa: CASSLSSVEETQYF

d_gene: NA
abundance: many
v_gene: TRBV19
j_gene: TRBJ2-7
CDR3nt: TGTGCCAGTAGTATATCGATGAAATCCACCTACGAGCAGTACTTC
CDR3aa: CASSISMKSTYEQYF

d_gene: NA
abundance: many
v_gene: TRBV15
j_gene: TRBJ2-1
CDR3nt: TGTGCCACCAGCAGGGACCCCGGCAGGAATGAGCAGTTCTTC
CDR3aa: CATSRDPGRNEQFF

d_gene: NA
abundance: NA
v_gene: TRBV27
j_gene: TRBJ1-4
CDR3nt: TGTGCCAGCAGCCCTGGGACGGCTGGTGAAAAACTGTTTTTT
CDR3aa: CASSPGTAGEKLFF

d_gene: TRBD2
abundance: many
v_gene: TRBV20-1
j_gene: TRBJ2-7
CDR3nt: TGCAGTGCCACCAATAGGCGGGAGGGTTCATACGAGCAGTACTTC
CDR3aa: CSATNRREGSYEQYF

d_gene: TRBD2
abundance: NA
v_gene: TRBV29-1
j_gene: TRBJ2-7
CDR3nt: TGCAGCGTCCATATACTAGCGGGAGGTTCCTACGAGCAGTACTTC
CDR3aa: CSVHILAGGSYEQYF

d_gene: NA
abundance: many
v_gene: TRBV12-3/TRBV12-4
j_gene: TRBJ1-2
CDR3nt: TGTGCCAGCAGCCAAGGCAGGGTAGATGGCTACACCTTC
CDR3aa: CASSQGRVDGYTF

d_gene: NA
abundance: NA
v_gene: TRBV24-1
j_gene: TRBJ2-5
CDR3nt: TGTGCCACCAGTGATTTTGGAGAGACCCAGTACTTC
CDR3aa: CATSDFGETQYF

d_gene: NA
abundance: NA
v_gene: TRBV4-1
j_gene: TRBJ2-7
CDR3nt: TGCGCCAGCAGCCAAGATCTAGCGACAAACTACGAGCAGTACTTC
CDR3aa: CASSQDLATNYEQYF

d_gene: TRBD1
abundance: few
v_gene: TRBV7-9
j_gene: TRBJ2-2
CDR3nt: TGTGCCAGCAGCTCCGGACAGGCGAGAACCGGGGAGCTGTTTTTT
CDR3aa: CASSSGQARTGELFF

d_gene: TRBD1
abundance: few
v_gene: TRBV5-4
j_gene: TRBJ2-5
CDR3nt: TGTGCCAGCAGTTCACAGGGGGCTGCAGAGACCCAGTACTTC
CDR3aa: CASSSQGAAETQYF

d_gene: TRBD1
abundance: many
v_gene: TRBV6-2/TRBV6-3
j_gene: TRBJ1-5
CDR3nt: TGTGCCAGCAGTTACTCACGGGACAGGGACGTCTATAGCAATCAGCCCCAGCATTTT
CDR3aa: CASSYSRDRDVYSNQPQHF

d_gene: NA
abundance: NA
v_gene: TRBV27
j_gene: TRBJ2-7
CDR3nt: TGTGCCAGCTCACATCAACTAGGGGCCTACGAGCAGTACTTC
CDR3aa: CASSHQLGAYEQYF

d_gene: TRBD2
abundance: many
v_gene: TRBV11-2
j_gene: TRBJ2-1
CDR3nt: TGTGCCAGCGAAGTCGGGACTAGCCATACCAAAGGCTACAATGAGCAGTTCTTC
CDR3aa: CASEVGTSHTKGYNEQFF

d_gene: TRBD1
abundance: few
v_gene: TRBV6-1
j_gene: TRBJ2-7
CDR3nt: TGTGCCAGCAGTGACTTCTTTTTGACAGGGCATTACGAGCAGTACTTC
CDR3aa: CASSDFFLTGHYEQYF

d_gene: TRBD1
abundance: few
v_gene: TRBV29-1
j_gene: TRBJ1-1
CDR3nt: TGCAGCGTCGGAGACAGGGACACTGAAGCTTTCTTT
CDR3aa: CSVGDRDTEAFF

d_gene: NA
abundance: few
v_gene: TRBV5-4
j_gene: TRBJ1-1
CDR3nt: TGTGCCAGCAGCGGGGGTGCCCCAGAAGCTTTCTTT
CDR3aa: CASSGGAPEAFF

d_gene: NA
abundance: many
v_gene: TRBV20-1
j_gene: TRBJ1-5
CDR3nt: TGCAGTGCTAGGTTAGGGGGCAATCAGCCCCAGCATTTT
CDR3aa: CSARLGGNQPQHF

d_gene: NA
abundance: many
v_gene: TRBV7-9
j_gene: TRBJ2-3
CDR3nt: TGTGCCAGCAGCTCGAATTTTGGCCGCACAGATACGCAGTATTTT
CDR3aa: CASSSNFGRTDTQYF

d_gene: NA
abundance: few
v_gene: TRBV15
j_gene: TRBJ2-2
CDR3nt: TGTGCCACCAGCAGGGAAGAACAGTTCACCGGGGAGCTGTTTTTT
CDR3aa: CATSREEQFTGELFF

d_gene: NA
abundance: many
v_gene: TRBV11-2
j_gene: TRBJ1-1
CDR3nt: TGTGCCAGCAGCCCCCTTCGGGGACGCACTGAAGCTTTCTTT
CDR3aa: CASSPLRGRTEAFF

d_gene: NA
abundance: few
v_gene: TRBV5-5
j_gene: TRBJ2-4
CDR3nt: TGTGCCAGCAGCTTAACCGGGGAGTTCCCTCTAGCCAAAAACATTCAGTACTTC
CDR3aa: CASSLTGEFPLAKNIQYF

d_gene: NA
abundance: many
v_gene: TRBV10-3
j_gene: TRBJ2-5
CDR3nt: TGTGCCATCAGTGAGGAATGGGCAGAGACCCAGTACTTC
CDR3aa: CAISEEWAETQYF

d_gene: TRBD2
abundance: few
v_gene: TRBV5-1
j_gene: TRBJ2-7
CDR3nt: TGCGCCAGCAGCTTCGGCGGGAGCCCCATCCACGAGCAGTACTTC
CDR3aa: CASSFGGSPIHEQYF

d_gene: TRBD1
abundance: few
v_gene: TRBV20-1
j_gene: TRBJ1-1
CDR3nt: TGCAGTGCTTTTTCACCCCCACAGGGGACTGAAGCTTTCTTT
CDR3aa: CSAFSPPQGTEAFF

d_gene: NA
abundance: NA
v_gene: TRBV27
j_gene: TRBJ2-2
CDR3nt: TGTGCCAGCAGTTCTCGGACAGATGCGAACACCGGGGAGCTGTTTTTT
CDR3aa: CASSSRTDANTGELFF

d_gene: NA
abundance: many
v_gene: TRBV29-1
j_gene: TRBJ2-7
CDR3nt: TGCAGCGCCCGTCGGCCAGGGTTCTACGAGCAGTACTTC
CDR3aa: CSARRPGFYEQYF

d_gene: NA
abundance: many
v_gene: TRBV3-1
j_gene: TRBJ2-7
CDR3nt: TGTGCCAGCAGAGGCCGCGCGCAAGGGCCCGGGGGGCAGTACTTC
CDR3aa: CASRGRAQGPGGQYF

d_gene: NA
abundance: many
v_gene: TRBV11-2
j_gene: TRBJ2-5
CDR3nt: TGTGCCAGCAGCTCCGGGCCGTGGGAGACCCAGTACTTC
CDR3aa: CASSSGPWETQYF

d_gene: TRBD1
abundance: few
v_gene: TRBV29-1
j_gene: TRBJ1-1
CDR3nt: TGCAGCGTTGAAGCCACAGGGGTTAAGACTGAAGCTTTCTTT
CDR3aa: CSVEATGVKTEAFF

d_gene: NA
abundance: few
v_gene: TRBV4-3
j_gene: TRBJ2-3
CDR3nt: TGCGCCAGCAGCCAAGATGGTGGGGCATGGGGAAATACGCAGTATTTT
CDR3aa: CASSQDGGAWGNTQYF

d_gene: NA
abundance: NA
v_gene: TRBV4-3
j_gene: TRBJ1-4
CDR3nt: TGCGCCAGCAGCCAGGAAAGGTTGGTTTTGGGAGGAGAAAAACTGTTTTTT
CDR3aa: CASSQERLVLGGEKLFF

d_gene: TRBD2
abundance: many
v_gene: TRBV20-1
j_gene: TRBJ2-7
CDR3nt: TGCAGTGCTAGAGATTTCCTAGCGGATTCCTACGAGCAGTACTTC
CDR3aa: CSARDFLADSYEQYF

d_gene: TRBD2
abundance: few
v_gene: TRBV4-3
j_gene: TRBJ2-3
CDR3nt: TGCGCCAGCAGCCAAGAAGTCCCTGGCGGGAGTCCGGATACGCAGTATTTT
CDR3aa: CASSQEVPGGSPDTQYF

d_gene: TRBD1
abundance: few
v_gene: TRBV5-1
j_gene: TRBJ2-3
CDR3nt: TGCGCCAGCAGCTTGGTCCCGGGACAGGGAGATACGCAGTATTTT
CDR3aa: CASSLVPGQGDTQYF

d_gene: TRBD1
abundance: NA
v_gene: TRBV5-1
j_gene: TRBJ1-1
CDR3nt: TGCGCCAGCAGCCTCGGACAGGCGGGGGACACTGAAGCTTTCTTT
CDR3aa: CASSLGQAGDTEAFF

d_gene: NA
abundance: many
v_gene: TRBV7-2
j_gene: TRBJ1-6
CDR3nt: TGTGCCAGCAGCCGCCAGGGGCGAATAAACTCACCCCTCCACTTT
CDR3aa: CASSRQGRINSPLHF

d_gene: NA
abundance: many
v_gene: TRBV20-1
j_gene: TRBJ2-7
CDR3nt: TGCAGTGCCCCTGGAGCTACAAGCCACGAGCAGTACTTC
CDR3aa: CSAPGATSHEQYF

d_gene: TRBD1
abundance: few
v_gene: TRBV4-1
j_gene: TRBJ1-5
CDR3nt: TGCGCCAGCAGCCAAGCCACAGGGGAGGAGCCCCAGCATTTT
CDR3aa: CASSQATGEEPQHF

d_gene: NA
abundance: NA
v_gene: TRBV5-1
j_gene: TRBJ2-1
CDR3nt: TGCGCCAGCAGCTTGGGGGTTTCAGGGGAGCAGTTCTTC
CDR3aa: CASSLGVSGEQFF

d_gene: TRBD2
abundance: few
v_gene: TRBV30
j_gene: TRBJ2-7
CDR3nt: TGTGCCTGCCCGATAGCGGGAGTCAACTCCTACGAGCAGTACTTC
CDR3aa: CACPIAGVNSYEQYF

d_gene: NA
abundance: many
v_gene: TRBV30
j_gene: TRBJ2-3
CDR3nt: TGTGCCTGGAGGGTGTCCGGAGGGGCAGATACGCAGTATTTT
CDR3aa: CAWRVSGGADTQYF

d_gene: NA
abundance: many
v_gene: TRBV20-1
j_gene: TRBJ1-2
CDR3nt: TGCAGTGCTAGAGACCCGGGGACGTCTAACTATGGCTACACCTTC
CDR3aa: CSARDPGTSNYGYTF

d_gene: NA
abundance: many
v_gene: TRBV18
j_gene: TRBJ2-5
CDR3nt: TGTGCCAGCTCACCATCCAGGGGGGGCCAAGAGACCCAGTACTTC
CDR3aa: CASSPSRGGQETQYF

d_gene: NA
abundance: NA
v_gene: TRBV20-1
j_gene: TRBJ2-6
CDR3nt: TGCAGTGCTAGAAGGGGGGAAGTTTCCGGGGCCAACGTCCTGACTTTC
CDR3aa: CSARRGEVSGANVLTF

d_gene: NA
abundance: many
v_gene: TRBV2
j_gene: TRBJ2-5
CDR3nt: TGTGCCAGCATTTCCCGCGGACTCCAAGAGACCCAGTACTTC
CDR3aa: CASISRGLQETQYF

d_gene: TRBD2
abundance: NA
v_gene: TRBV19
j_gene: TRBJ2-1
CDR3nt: TGTGCCAGTAGCAAAGGGCGAACTAGCGGGAGGTACAATGAGCAGTTCTTC
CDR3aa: CASSKGRTSGRYNEQFF